This TCR beta chain originates from a study of technical replicates of blood from a few donors. CDR1 and CDR2 (germline): LNHDA, SQIVND (reference sequence). The V gene end was trimmed by 3 bases and the J gene end by 8 bases; junction bases not matched to a gene: 5. The length of the CDR3 is 14 residues. TCRdb keeps only in-frame clones here, not all; method: immunoSEQ multiplex PCR. Of 56,000 or so clones listed, roughly 93% are singletons. The clonotype originates from a human donor in good health. Some clones in this sample may be carry-over from other donors' samples. Specimen: PBMCs. V gene TRBV19 combines with J gene TRBJ2-7; 12 bases fit TRBD2. The chain's CDR3 is CASSITTSGSKQYF. The CDR3 nucleotides are TGTGCCAGTAGTATTACGACTAGCGGGAGTAAGCAGTACTTC.